The 31 T cell receptor beta chains below come from one sample, sequenced in a study of blood T cell repertoires in COVID-19 (dated by TCRdb to the early 2020s). Libraries were constructed by the immunoSEQ multiplex PCR assay. TCRdb holds this immuneACCESS table with in-frame rearrangements only. Some clones are missing; in checked studies, unresolved V genes explain under half, and the rest has no known cause. Counted in this sample were about 480,000 clones; 85% to 90% of them appeared once. The ten largest account for roughly 7.3% of the sample. Specimen: peripheral blood. The receptors stem from a woman aged 50 to 60 with COVID-19, enrolled during active disease.

The rearrangement links TRBV7-7 to TRBJ1-4, with TRBD1 matching over 7 bases. CDR3 size: 17 residues. In germline, CDR1 is SSHAT, CDR2 FNYEAQ (reference sequence). J lost 2 bases, V lost 1 base, and 7 bases had no gene match. The CDR3 nucleotides read TGTGCCAGCAGCTTAGGCCAAGGGGGCGCGACTAATGAAAAACTGTTTTTT. As protein: CASSLGQGGATNEKLFF.

The genes are TRBV5-1 and TRBJ1-4; possible D gene TRBD1, 6 bases. Trimming left V 3 bases short and J 8 bases short, with 14 bases between. Per the germline V gene, CDR1 is SGHRS and CDR2 is YFSETQ. The CDR3 extends over 14 amino acids. The CDR3 DNA reads TGCGCCAGCAGCTCCGATGTTGGACAGGAAAAACTGTTTTTT. It is translated as CASSSDVGQEKLFF.

V is TRBV19 and J is TRBJ2-1; D unresolved. The germline V gene has CDR1 LNHDA and CDR2 SQIVND (reference sequence). The CDR3 spans 14 residues. Trimming stripped 4 bases from V and 4 bases from J, with 11 bases between. For the CDR3, the DNA is TGTGCCAGTAGTACCATCGCAGGTTACAATGAGCAGTTCTTC. As protein: CASSTIAGYNEQFF. The whole variable domain, remainder taken from reference TRBV19 and TRBJ2-1, is DGGITQSPKYLFRKEGQNVTLSCEQNLNHDAMYWYRQDPGQGLRLIYYSQIVNDFQKGDIAEGYSVSREKKESFPLTVTSAQKNPTAFYLCASSTIAGYNEQFFGPGTRLTVL.

The CDR3: CASSRPGQGNTEAFF. CDR3 coding DNA: TGTGCCAGCAGCCGTCCGGGACAGGGGAACACTGAAGCTTTCTTT. The gene calls are TRBV3-1 (or the pseudogene TRBV3-2) and TRBJ1-1, with TRBD1 matching over 9 bases. The CDR3 consists of 15 residues. The V and J ends lost 4 bases and 1 base, in that order; junction bases with no gene match: 4. From germline, CDR1 is LGHDT and CDR2 YNNKEL (reference sequence).

V and J are TRBV24-1 and TRBJ1-1; D is uncertain. The CDR3 has 14 amino acids. Trimming pared 5 bases from V and 5 bases from J, leaving 14 bases between. Germline CDR1 and CDR2: KGHDR and SFDVKD. CDR3 loop: CATSGEGRGTEAFF. CDR3 in DNA: TGTGCCACCAGTGGGGAGGGAAGAGGTACTGAAGCTTTCTTT.

This chain uses TRBV19 with TRBJ1-1, with no clear D. This CDR3 contains 14 residues. Germline CDR1 is LNHDA and CDR2 is SQIVND (reference sequence). V lost 3 bases, J lost 8 bases, and 16 bases lay in between. The CDR3 here is CASSIGGESWEAFF. As DNA, the CDR3 is TGTGCCAGTAGTATCGGCGGTGAGTCTTGGGAAGCTTTCTTT.

The CDR3 sequence: CSAGLLGSGTYEQYF. In nucleotides, the CDR3 is TGCAGCGCTGGGCTTTTAGGCTCCGGGACCTACGAGCAGTACTTC. The chain joins TRBV29-1 to TRBJ2-7; D possibly corresponds to TRBD2 (5 bases). Germline loops: CDR1 SQVTM, CDR2 ANQGSEA. Trimming removed 7 bases from V and 2 bases from J, with 21 bases in between. The CDR3 sequence is 15 residues long.

The chain has TRBV7-9 and TRBJ2-6; 11 nucleotides align to TRBD2. The germline V gene encodes CDR1 SEHNR and CDR2 FQNEAQ (reference sequence). This CDR3 comprises 19 residues. The V and J ends lost 3 bases and 1 base, in that order; junction bases with no gene match: 8. CDR3 sequence reads: CASSFPPSSGGSGANVLTF. The CDR3 bases are TGTGCCAGCAGCTTTCCCCCATCTAGCGGGGGGTCTGGGGCCAACGTCCTGACTTTC.

V gene TRBV7-3 combines with J gene TRBJ2-7; maybe TRBD2 (6 bases). CDR1 is SGHTA and CDR2 is FQGTGA in the germline V gene. V lost 5 bases, J lost 6 bases, and 26 bases lay in between. CDR3 length equals 17 residues. The CDR3 region has the DNA TGTGCCAGCAGCCTGGGGGGACCCACCCCCGGGTGGGTCGAGCAGTACTTC. It is translated as CASSLGGPTPGWVEQYF.

The chain uses TRBV5-6 and TRBJ2-1; D is uncertain. The CDR3 covers 17 residues. The V end lost 5 bases, the J end lost 0 bases, and 18 bases lay between the germline ends. The germline CDR1 and CDR2 sequences are SGHDT and YYEEEE. The CDR3 coding sequence is TGTGCCAGCAGTGGTATTGAGGTTGTTCTCTCCTACAATGAGCAGTTCTTC. Its protein product is CASSGIEVVLSYNEQFF.

V gene TRBV5-6 combines with J gene TRBJ1-4; TRBD1 matches at 9 bases. The CDR3 consists of 15 residues. Losses at the gene ends were 5 bases for V and 5 bases for J; bases not matched to a gene: 7. CDR1 SGHDT and CDR2 YYEEEE come from the germline V gene. CDR3 sequence (DNA): TGTGCCAGCAGTTTTGGGACAGGGATAAATGAAAAACTGTTTTTT. Translation: CASSFGTGINEKLFF. Looking up the rest from reference TRBV5-6 and TRBJ1-4 gives the full variable domain: DAGVTQSPTHLIKTRGQQVTLRCSPKSGHDTVSWYQQALGQGPQFIFQYYEEEERQRGNFPDRFSGHQFPNYSSELNVNALLLGDSALYLCASSFGTGINEKLFFGSGTQLSVL.

The chain has TRBV6-5 and TRBJ2-1; D remains ambiguous. The CDR3 contains 14 residues. Germline V gene sequence: CDR1 MNHEY, CDR2 SVGAGI. V was pared by 5 bases and J by 4 bases, with 12 bases between. The CDR3 reads CASSPLSVYNEQFF. The DNA for the CDR3 is TGTGCCAGCAGTCCTCTTTCGGTGTACAATGAGCAGTTCTTC.

CDR3 in amino acids: CASSRLMGGNEKLFF. The CDR3 DNA is TGTGCCAGCAGTCGTTTGATGGGGGGAAATGAAAAACTGTTTTTT. The V gene is TRBV6-6, the J gene TRBJ1-4; D might be TRBD1 (5 bases). The CDR3 has 15 amino acids. Germline assignment: CDR1 MNHNY and CDR2 SVGAGI (reference sequence). The V and J ends lost 5 bases and 5 bases respectively, with 15 bases between them.

The V call is TRBV27, the J call TRBJ1-6; D may be TRBD1 (6 bases). The CDR3 extends over 16 amino acids. V was pared by 10 bases and J by 2 bases, with 18 bases between. Germline V gives CDR1 MNHEY, CDR2 SMNVEV (reference sequence). CDR3: CATRRGGNPYNSPLHF. The CDR3 nucleotides are TGTGCCACCAGGAGGGGGGGAAACCCCTATAATTCACCCCTCCACTTT.

V and J are TRBV6-5 and TRBJ1-1, with D perhaps TRBD1 (6 bases). The CDR3 length is 14 residues. Germline V gives CDR1 MNHEY, CDR2 SVGAGI. Trimming pared 6 bases from V and 1 base from J, leaving 12 bases between. The CDR3 sequence: CASSAEDRNTEAFF. Written as DNA, the CDR3 is TGTGCCAGCAGCGCCGAGGACAGGAACACTGAAGCTTTCTTT.

The V and J genes are TRBV20-1 and TRBJ2-1, with a weak D call TRBD2 (5 bases). CDR3 length: 13 amino acids. Per germline, CDR1 DFQATT and CDR2 SNEGSKA (reference sequence). Deletions cut 3 bases from V and 8 bases from J, with 14 bases between. The CDR3 sequence is CSASSLADYEQFF. The CDR3 DNA sequence: TGCAGTGCTAGTTCCCTAGCTGACTATGAGCAGTTCTTC.

This sequence joins TRBV6-5 and TRBJ2-1; TRBD2 matches at 8 bases. V was pared by 11 bases and J by 2 bases, with 8 bases of the junction left unmatched. Germline V gene lookup returns CDR1 MNHEY and CDR2 SVGAGI. This CDR3 has 14 residues. CDR3: CAADAGGPYNEQFF. For the CDR3, the DNA is TGTGCCGCCGACGCGGGGGGCCCCTACAATGAGCAGTTCTTC.

The DNA for the CDR3 is TGTGCCAGCAGCCCGAGGGGGGGCTGGGAGACCCAGTACTTC. Translating gives CASSPRGGWETQYF. This chain links TRBV9 with TRBJ2-5; a possible D gene is TRBD2 (7 bases). The CDR3 totals 14 residues. Per the germline V gene, CDR1 is SGDLS and CDR2 is YYNGEE. Trimming shortened V by 4 bases and J by 5 bases, and 15 bases separated the two germline ends.

The gene calls are TRBV2 and TRBJ2-3; 9 bases line up with TRBD2. V shed 8 bases, J shed 2 bases, and the junction held 8 bases outside the gene matches. CDR1 and CDR2 from the germline V gene are SNHLY and FYNNEI. The CDR3 is made up of 15 amino acids. The CDR3 here is CASVSTSGLTDTQYF. Written as DNA, the CDR3 is TGTGCCAGCGTTTCGACTAGCGGACTCACAGATACGCAGTATTTT.

In nucleotides, the CDR3 is TGTGCCAGTTCCGGGACAACTAAGGGCGAGCAGTACTTC. This encodes CASSGTTKGEQYF. The V and J genes are TRBV19 and TRBJ2-7; the D gene is possibly TRBD1 (6 bases). The V end was cut by 8 bases, the J end by 6 bases, with 17 bases between. The germline gives CDR1 LNHDA, CDR2 SQIVND (reference sequence). The CDR3 covers 13 residues.

The chain employs TRBV29-1 and TRBJ1-1; 7 positions match TRBD1. This CDR3 spans 14 amino acids. Germline V gene lookup returns CDR1 SQVTM and CDR2 ANQGSEA. Germline trimming cut 6 bases from V and 4 bases from J; bases unmatched to any gene: 11. This CDR3 is CSVHVQGQVTEAFF. The CDR3 nucleotides read TGCAGCGTCCACGTACAGGGGCAGGTCACTGAAGCTTTCTTT.

The chain employs TRBV19 and TRBJ1-2; D is ambiguous. This CDR3 is 15 amino acids long. Germline V lookup: CDR1 LNHDA, CDR2 SQIVND (reference sequence). Trimming removed 5 bases from V and 3 bases from J, with 16 bases in between. In DNA form, the CDR3 reads TGTGCCAGTAGTCCGAGTCCCCCGGCGGACTATGGCTACACCTTC. It translates to CASSPSPPADYGYTF.

The chain links TRBV23-1 to TRBJ2-7; D is undetermined. Being an ORF, TRBV23-1 has a function that is uncertain. The CDR3 has 12 amino acids. V lost 0 bases to trimming and J lost 3 bases, with 3 bases between them. CDR3 sequence: CASSQSYYEQYF. In nucleotides, the CDR3 is TGCGCCAGCAGTCAATCATACTACGAGCAGTACTTC.

On this clone itself: Within the sample, other DNA sequences also encode this same CDR3. The chain uses TRBV4-1 and TRBJ1-2, with TRBD1 matching over 10 bases. V was clipped by 4 bases and J by 7 bases; unmatched bases: 0. The CDR3 is 12 amino acids. Germline V gene lookup returns CDR1 MGHRA and CDR2 YSYEKL. In DNA form, the CDR3 reads TGCGCCAGCAGCCGGGACAGGGGTGGCTACACCTTC. This codes for CASSRDRGGYTF.

V usage is TRBV6-5 and J usage is TRBJ1-5; 9 bases line up with TRBD1. Germline loops: CDR1 MNHEY, CDR2 SVGAGI. The CDR3 contains 15 residues. The ends lost 6 bases at V and 6 bases at J; junction bases unmatched: 9. CDR3 sequence reads: CASRPLGQGTQPQHF. Written as DNA, the CDR3 is TGTGCCAGCAGGCCATTGGGACAGGGCACTCAGCCCCAGCATTTT.

This clone was recorded only once. The chain combines TRBV14 with TRBJ2-5; D is uncertain. The V gene lost 5 bases and the J gene lost 7 bases, with 8 bases spanning the gap. Germline lookup yields CDR1 SGHDN and CDR2 FVKESK. The CDR3 is 11 residues long. The CDR3 DNA reads as TGTGCCAGCAGCTTGTCGGGGACCCAGTACTTC. Translation gives CASSLSGTQYF.

The gene calls are TRBV5-1 and TRBJ1-3, with D maybe TRBD1 (5 bases). This CDR3 spans 16 amino acids. Looked up from germline, CDR1 is SGHRS and CDR2 is YFSETQ. Trimming removed 0 bases from V and 0 bases from J, with 10 bases in between. In nucleotides, the CDR3 is TGCGCCAGCAGCTTGGACCCGGGGGACTCTGGAAACACCATATATTTT. As protein: CASSLDPGDSGNTIYF.

The V gene is TRBV19, the J gene TRBJ1-6, with D possibly TRBD1 on 6 matching bases. The V and J ends lost 4 bases and 10 bases respectively, with 14 bases between them. Germline CDR1 and CDR2: LNHDA and SQIVND (reference sequence). The CDR3 is 14 residues long. This CDR3 reads CASSSNRVGSPLHF. CDR3 sequence (DNA): TGTGCCAGTAGTAGCAACAGGGTGGGCTCACCCCTCCACTTT. Together with reference TRBV19 and TRBJ1-6, the CDR3 gives the full variable domain: DGGITQSPKYLFRKEGQNVTLSCEQNLNHDAMYWYRQDPGQGLRLIYYSQIVNDFQKGDIAEGYSVSREKKESFPLTVTSAQKNPTAFYLCASSSNRVGSPLHFGNGTRLTVT.

The rearrangement uses TRBV3-1 (or the pseudogene TRBV3-2) and TRBJ2-5; a possible D gene is TRBD2 (5 bases). Trimming pared 4 bases from V and 1 base from J, leaving 19 bases between. The CDR3 contains 17 residues. Germline V lookup: CDR1 LGHDT, CDR2 YNNKEL (reference sequence). The CDR3 reads CASSPDGVAPSQETQYF. Here the CDR3 DNA reads TGTGCCAGCAGCCCGGATGGGGTAGCGCCCTCCCAAGAGACCCAGTACTTC.

V is TRBV7-8 and J is TRBJ1-2; D unresolved. V shed 4 bases and J shed 4 bases, with 13 bases lying between them. The CDR3 is made up of 14 amino acids. CDR1 SGHVS and CDR2 FQNEAQ come from the germline V gene. The CDR3 nucleotides read TGTGCCAGCAGCTACGGGGAACAGTTCTATGGCTACACCTTC. Translated, it gives CASSYGEQFYGYTF. The whole variable domain, filled in from reference TRBV7-8 and TRBJ1-2, reads GAGVSQSPRYKVAKRGQDVALRCDPISGHVSLFWYQQALGQGPEFLTYFQNEAQLDKSGLPSDRFFAERPEGSVSTLKIQRTQQEDSAVYLCASSYGEQFYGYTFGSGTRLTVV.

Concerning this clone itself: Other DNA sequences of this sample code for an identical CDR3. V and J are TRBV5-1 and TRBJ2-7, with 10 bases identical to TRBD1. The CDR3 extends over 14 amino acids. The germline gives CDR1 SGHRS, CDR2 YFSETQ. V lost 2 bases, J lost 5 bases, and 4 bases stayed unmatched. The CDR3 coding sequence is TGCGCCAGCAGCTTAAGACAGGGGGCCGACGAGCAGTACTTC. It is translated as CASSLRQGADEQYF.